This entry lists 17 T cell receptor beta chains sequenced from one sample in a study of beta chain features in type 1 diabetes. Of the isolated RNA, all was reverse transcribed, and so the sequenced material was expressed TCRB transcripts. TCRdb's table, derived via immunoSEQ multiplex PCR, lists solely in-frame clones and lacks some. Of approximately 140,000 clones listed, roughly 10% are singletons. For these receptors, no antigen is known. Study-wide points: People with Type 1 diabetes carried modestly yet significantly shorter TCRB CDR3s in all four CD4+ subsets.

Specimen: central memory CD4+ T cells from blood. The receptors were gathered from a man between 25 and 39 years old with type 1 diabetes.

The genes are TRBV7-8 and TRBJ2-1, with 9 bases matching TRBD2. Germline values: CDR1 SGHVS, CDR2 FQNEAQ. The CDR3 runs to 17 residues. V lost 4 bases, J lost 6 bases, and 13 bases stayed unmatched. The CDR3 loop reads CASSWSGGGASFNEQFF. CDR3 bases: TGTGCCAGCAGCTGGAGTGGCGGGGGGGCCTCTTTCAATGAGCAGTTCTTC.

This clone was seen more than once but under ten times. V usage is TRBV5-1 and J usage is TRBJ2-3; D is unclear. Germline lookup yields CDR1 SGHRS and CDR2 YFSETQ. Trimming took off 0 bases at V and 5 bases at J, with 16 bases between the two ends. The CDR3 is 16 amino acids. CDR3 nucleotides: TGCGCCAGCAGCTTGGCGGCAGGAACTTTAGTAGATACGCAGTATTTT. It encodes CASSLAAGTLVDTQYF.

This clone was detected a few times. The V gene is TRBV6-1, the J gene TRBJ2-3, with TRBD2 as a possible D gene (6 bases). CDR3 length equals 15 residues. Germline V lookup: CDR1 MNHNS, CDR2 SASEGT. Trimming removed 11 bases from V and 2 bases from J, with 20 bases in between. Here the CDR3 DNA reads TGTGCCGGGAAAACGGGCGGGGCGATCACAGATACGCAGTATTTT. It yields the protein CAGKTGGAITDTQYF.

There are a few counts of this clone. The chain employs TRBV7-2 and TRBJ1-6; 9 bases align to TRBD1. This CDR3 spans 14 amino acids. The germline V gene encodes CDR1 SGHTA and CDR2 FQGNSA. With V trimmed by 5 bases and J by 7 bases, 3 bases remained unmatched. The CDR3 here is CASSRQGGNSPLHF. The DNA of the CDR3 is TGTGCCAGCAGCCGACAGGGGGGAAATTCACCCCTCCACTTT.

This clone was detected a few times. The rearrangement joins TRBV19 to TRBJ2-1, with TRBD1 matching 8 bases. With 4 bases clipped from V and 5 bases from J, the junction kept 4 bases outside the gene matches. Per the germline V gene, CDR1 is LNHDA and CDR2 is SQIVND (reference sequence). This CDR3 is built from 14 residues. Here the CDR3 DNA reads TGTGCCAGTAGTACGGGACAGGTTGACAATGAGCAGTTCTTC. Protein sequence: CASSTGQVDNEQFF.

This clone was counted between two and nine times. V usage is TRBV11-1 and J usage is TRBJ1-6; unclear D gene. Per the germline V gene, CDR1 is SGHAT and CDR2 is FQDESV (reference sequence). V was clipped by 1 base and J by 5 bases, with 6 bases between them. The CDR3 spans 14 residues. The chain's CDR3 is CASSLGRDNSPLHF. Written as DNA, the CDR3 is TGTGCCAGCAGCTTAGGACGGGATAATTCACCCCTCCACTTT.

The chain joins TRBV9 to TRBJ2-5; possible D gene TRBD1, 6 bases. V lost 0 bases to trimming and J lost 5 bases, with 17 bases between them. CDR1 and CDR2 from the germline V gene are SGDLS and YYNGEE. The CDR3 consists of 16 residues. This CDR3 is CASSVAAGGQGETQYF. As DNA, the CDR3 is TGTGCCAGCAGCGTAGCTGCTGGGGGCCAGGGGGAGACCCAGTACTTC.

The chain uses TRBV6-5 and TRBJ2-7; 9 positions agree with TRBD1. Germline V CDR1 and CDR2: MNHEY, SVGAGI. The trim removed 0 bases at V and 6 bases at J, leaving 9 bases unmatched. The CDR3 has 16 residues. In DNA form, the CDR3 reads TGTGCCAGCAGTTACTCGCAACAGGGGGCGCGAGGCGAGCAGTACTTC. Its translation: CASSYSQQGARGEQYF.

For this clone: Other nucleotide sequences in the sample specify the same CDR3. J is TRBJ1-2 and V is TRBV18, with 7 bases lining up with TRBD1. J was trimmed by 0 bases and V by 3 bases; bases with no gene match: 1. The CDR3 consists of 14 residues. Per germline, CDR1 KGHSH and CDR2 LQKENI. CDR3 bases: TGTGCCAGCTCACCGGGACAGACTAACTATGGCTACACCTTC. It encodes CASSPGQTNYGYTF. Looking up the rest from reference TRBV18 and TRBJ1-2 gives the full variable domain: NAGVMQNPRHLVRRRGQEARLRCSPMKGHSHVYWYRQLPEEGLKFMVYLQKENIIDESGMPKERFSAEFPKEGPSILRIQQVVRGDSAAYFCASSPGQTNYGYTFGSGTRLTVV.

The CDR3 nucleotides read TGTGCCAGCAGCTTATATGCGGGGGGGACGCAGGGGAATGAGCAGTTCTTC. This translates into CASSLYAGGTQGNEQFF. The chain employs TRBV7-3 and TRBJ2-1; TRBD2 aligns across 9 bases. J lost 7 bases, V lost 2 bases, and 12 bases had no gene match. This CDR3 comprises 17 residues. Germline V CDR1 and CDR2: SGHTA, FQGTGA. The full variable domain, with the rest looked up from reference TRBV7-3 and TRBJ2-1, is GAGVSQTPSNKVTEKGKYVELRCDPISGHTALYWYRQSLGQGPEFLIYFQGTGAADDSGLPNDRFFAVRPEGSVSTLKIQRTERGDSAVYLCASSLYAGGTQGNEQFFGPGTRLTVL.

This clone was seen a few times. The chain couples TRBV6-5 to TRBJ2-3, with a tentative D call TRBD2 (5 bases). The CDR3 is made up of 15 amino acids. V was shortened by 6 bases and J by 0 bases, with 13 bases between the two germline ends. The V gene's germline CDR1 is MNHEY and CDR2 SVGAGI. The CDR3 nucleotides are TGTGCCAGCAGCATGGACTTCACTAGCACAGATACGCAGTATTTT. It codes for CASSMDFTSTDTQYF.

The chain couples TRBV7-3 to TRBJ2-6, with 10 nucleotides matching TRBD2. Trimming at V came to 5 bases and at J to 0 bases, leaving 10 bases not matched to a gene. Germline values: CDR1 SGHTA, CDR2 FQGTGA. The CDR3 is 19 residues long. The CDR3 sequence: CASSTLAGGPGSGANVLTF. For the CDR3, the DNA is TGTGCCAGCAGCACCTTAGCGGGGGGTCCCGGCTCTGGGGCCAACGTCCTGACTTTC.

This clone came up a few times. This sequence joins TRBV6-5 and TRBJ2-5, with D possibly being TRBD2 (7 bases). Germline V gene data show CDR1 as MNHEY and CDR2 as SVGAGI. The ends were cut back, 7 bases at V and 4 bases at J, with 19 bases in the middle. CDR3 length: 15 amino acids. CDR3 protein: CASTRDNRGGETQYF. The CDR3 nucleotides read TGTGCCAGCACTCGGGACAATAGGGGGGGAGAGACCCAGTACTTC.

This clone showed up just a few times. The chain is built from TRBV7-9 and TRBJ2-1; TRBD2 matches 15 bases. Germline V gene data show CDR1 as SEHNR and CDR2 as FQNEAQ (reference sequence). Trimming at V came to 5 bases and at J to 7 bases, leaving 9 bases not matched to a gene. There are 17 residues in the CDR3. The CDR3 loop is CASSEGLAGGQGNEQFF. The CDR3 nucleotides are TGTGCCAGCAGCGAGGGACTAGCGGGGGGCCAGGGGAATGAGCAGTTCTTC.

The chain carries TRBV5-6 and TRBJ2-3; 12 positions agree with TRBD1. V lost 4 bases, J lost 6 bases, and 3 bases stayed unmatched. The CDR3 extends over 14 amino acids. The germline gives CDR1 SGHDT, CDR2 YYEEEE. The CDR3 loop is CASSGTGGYDTQYF. DNA of the CDR3: TGTGCCAGCAGCGGGACAGGGGGCTACGATACGCAGTATTTT.

The V call is TRBV7-9, the J call TRBJ2-1; D might be TRBD1 (7 bases). Between the trimmed V and J ends, which lost 5 bases and 8 bases, there was a span of 16 bases. The CDR3 totals 14 residues. Germline V gene sequence: CDR1 SEHNR, CDR2 FQNEAQ (reference sequence). CDR3 residues: CASSPIGGGDEQFF. As DNA, the CDR3 is TGTGCCAGCAGCCCAATCGGAGGGGGCGATGAGCAGTTCTTC.

V gene TRBV7-2 combines with J gene TRBJ2-7; no clear D gene. CDR1 is SGHTA and CDR2 is FQGNSA in the germline V gene. This CDR3 is 13 amino acids long. V gave up 5 bases and J gave up 3 bases, with 11 bases separating them. The CDR3 region is CASSPGPRYEQYF. The CDR3 DNA sequence: TGTGCCAGCAGCCCGGGTCCGCGCTACGAGCAGTACTTC.